This entry describes one T cell receptor (beta chain). Its antigen is unknown. This CDR3 has 15 residues. Per germline, CDR1 MDHEN and CDR2 SYDVKM. V lost 4 bases and J lost 11, with 23 bases in between. The data are from a study of cytomegalovirus exposure and HLA in healthy donors. Broader study findings: As a later analysis revealed, most CMV-associated TCR beta chains appeared HLA-restricted.

Healthy bone marrow donors made up the cohort. This PCR relied on a set of 60 Vbeta primers and 13 Jbeta primers. This table comes from immunoSEQ multiplex PCR, and its TCRdb copy is limited to in-frame clones, with some not included. The sample lists roughly 100,000 clones, 70% to 80% occurring once. The rearrangement links TRBV28 to TRBJ2-5, with D perhaps matching TRBD1 (6 bases). Sequenced: PBMCs. The sequence came from a male donor in good health and CMV-seropositive. The DNA for the CDR3 is TGTGCCAGCAGTTCCCCTGGACAGCGAGATGCTGAGCAGTACTTC. It encodes CASSSPGQRDAEQYF.